A single T cell receptor (beta chain) is shown here with its context. No antigen is known for it. Base qualities are missing; no much larger clone stands one base away. For sequencing of the TCRbeta CDR3 region, genomic DNA was extracted from the sorted cells. The immunoSEQ Assay was used to sequence the TCRbeta CDR3 regions. TCRdb re-hosts the immuneACCESS table, in-frame sequences only. Its copies lack some clones; in the studies checked, an unresolved V gene accounts for under half of them, and the cause for the rest is not known. The sample data list roughly 83,000 clones, and about 89% of these were observed just once. 8.4% of the sample belongs to the ten largest clones. The record originates from a study of OX40 agonist ivuxolimab in advanced cancers. About the study as a whole: Ivuxolimab, which targeted the costimulatory receptor OX40 (CD134), was an agonistic, fully human IgG2 monoclonal antibody. Intravenous ivuxolimab was administered to patients every 2 weeks at six dose levels: 0.01, 0.1, 0.3, 1.5, 3 and 10 mg/kg. Among the 52 dose-escalation patients, 19 had hepatocellular carcinoma, roughly 15 melanoma, 9 renal cell carcinoma and 9 head and neck cancer. A male proportion of about 79% and a mean age of 60 years, ranging from about 20 to 79, were recorded for the dose-escalation cohort. Patients were allowed to have had prior anti-PD-1, anti-PD-L1 or anti-CTLA-4 therapy, and less than 45% of the dose-escalation patients had previously received checkpoint inhibitors. Three dose-escalation patients achieved partial responses, one with hepatocellular carcinoma and two with cutaneous melanoma. Peripheral TCRbeta sequencing aimed to test whether ivuxolimab altered TCR sequence diversity and caused clonal T-cell expansion. The paper describes the monotherapy dose-escalation part (N of about 50 patients) of the phase I trial of ivuxolimab.

The trial excluded patients who had a history of autoimmune disease or were on systemic immunosuppression. Peripheral blood for TCR sequencing was collected from all dose cohorts at baseline, on cycle 4 day 1, and on cycle 7 day 1. Samples came from an open-label, multicenter, first-in-human phase I dose-escalation trial of ivuxolimab. The trial enrolled adults with locally advanced or metastatic head and neck squamous cell, hepatocellular, melanoma or renal cell carcinoma. Before TCR sequencing, CD4+ T cells and CD8+ T cells from peripheral blood were sorted into separate populations. The paper's findings and limits, for the study overall: Which antigens the clonally expanded peripheral T cells were specific for was not determined. After ivuxolimab, CD8+ T cells had more expanded clones than CD4+ T cells on average. Low levels of normalized T-cell clonal expansion were also seen in some nonresponding patients. Partial responders in the 0.1-3.0 mg/kg groups had among the lowest normalized peripheral clonal expansion, especially among CD8+ T cells. Clonal expansion of both CD4+ and CD8+ blood T cells was observed from baseline to week 6 at doses 0.1 to 3.0 mg/kg.

The TCR sequence derives from an adult with an advanced solid tumor such as melanoma, head and neck, liver or kidney cancer. The sequencing here drew on CD4+ or CD8+ T cells sorted from blood, taken in a trial of the OX40 agonist ivuxolimab.

At the DNA level, the sequence is TGTGCCAGCAGTTACTGGGCGAAGGACAATGAGCAGTTCTTC. Translation gives CASSYWAKDNEQFF. This chain joins TRBV6-6 to TRBJ2-1; a confident D gene designation cannot be given. Counted from cysteine to phenylalanine, this CDR3 has 14 amino acids. CDR3 DNA is the only sequence kept; it has 42 bases, read in frame from the first base. V and J lose 1 base and 5 bases, and a span of 9 bases separates them. The CDR1 and CDR2 encoded by the germline V gene (reference sequence) are MNHNY and SVGAGI.